This TCR beta chain was recorded in a study of blood T cell repertoires in COVID-19. From germline, CDR1 is SGHRS and CDR2 YFSETQ. The CDR3 sequence is 14 residues long. The junction had 8 bases not matched to a gene; V was cut back by 4 bases and J by 6 bases. Method: immunoSEQ multiplex PCR; TCRdb's copy keeps in-frame clones and lacks some. The sample has roughly 230,000 clones, roughly 81% seen once. The TCR was taken from a man in his forties with acute or convalescent COVID-19. The sample comprised peripheral blood. The J gene is TRBJ2-7, the V gene TRBV5-1, with 9 bases matching TRBD1. The CDR3 region has the DNA TGCGCCAGCAGCATGGGGACAGGGCAAAGCGAGCAGTACTTC. As protein: CASSMGTGQSEQYF.